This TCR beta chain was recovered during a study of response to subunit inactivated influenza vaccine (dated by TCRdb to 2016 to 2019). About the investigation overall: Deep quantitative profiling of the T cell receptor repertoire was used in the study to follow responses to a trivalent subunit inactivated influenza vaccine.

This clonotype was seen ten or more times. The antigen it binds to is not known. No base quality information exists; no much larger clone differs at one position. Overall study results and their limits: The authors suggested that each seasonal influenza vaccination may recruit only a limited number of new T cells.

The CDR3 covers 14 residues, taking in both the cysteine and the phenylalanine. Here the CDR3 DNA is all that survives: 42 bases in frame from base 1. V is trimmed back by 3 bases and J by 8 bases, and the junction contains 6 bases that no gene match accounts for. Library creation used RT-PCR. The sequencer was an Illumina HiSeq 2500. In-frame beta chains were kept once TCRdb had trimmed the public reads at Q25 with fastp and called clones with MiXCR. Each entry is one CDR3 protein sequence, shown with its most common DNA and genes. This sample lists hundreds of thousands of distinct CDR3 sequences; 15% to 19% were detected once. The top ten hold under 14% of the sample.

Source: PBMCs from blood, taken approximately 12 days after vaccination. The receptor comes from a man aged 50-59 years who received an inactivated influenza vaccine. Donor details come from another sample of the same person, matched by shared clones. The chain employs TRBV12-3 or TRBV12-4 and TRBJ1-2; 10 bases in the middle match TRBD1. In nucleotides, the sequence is TGTGCCAGCAGTTTGGGGGGACAGGGGCTCGGCTACACCTTC. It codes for CASSLGGQGLGYTF.